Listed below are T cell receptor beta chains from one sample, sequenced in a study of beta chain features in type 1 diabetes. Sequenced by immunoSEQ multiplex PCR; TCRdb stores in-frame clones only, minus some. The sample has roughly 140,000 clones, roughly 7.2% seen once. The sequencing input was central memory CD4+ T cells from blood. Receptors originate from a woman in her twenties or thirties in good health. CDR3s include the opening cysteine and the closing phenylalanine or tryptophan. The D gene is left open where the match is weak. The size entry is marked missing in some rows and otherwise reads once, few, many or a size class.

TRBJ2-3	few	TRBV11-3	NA	CASSLETSTDTQYF	TGTGCCAGCAGCTTAGAAACTAGCACAGATACGCAGTATTTT
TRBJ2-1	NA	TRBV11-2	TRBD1	CASSLRDSNEQFF	TGTGCCAGCAGCTTAAGGGACAGTAATGAGCAGTTCTTC
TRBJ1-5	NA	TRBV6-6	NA	CASSTTRTDINQPQHF	TGTGCCAGCAGCACTACTCGGACAGATATCAATCAGCCCCAGCATTTT
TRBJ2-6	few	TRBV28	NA	CASSSYIGGLSGANVLTF	TGTGCCAGCAGTTCCTACATCGGGGGACTCTCTGGGGCCAACGTCCTGACTTTC
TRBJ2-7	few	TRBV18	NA	CASSPGTNDEQYF	TGTGCCAGCTCTCCCGGGACAAACGACGAGCAGTACTTC
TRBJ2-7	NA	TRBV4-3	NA	CASSQDLGGYYEQYF	TGCGCCAGCAGCCAAGATCTGGGGGGTTACTACGAGCAGTACTTC
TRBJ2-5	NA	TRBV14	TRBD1	CASSATGKAQETQYF	TGTGCCAGCAGCGCGACAGGGAAGGCTCAAGAGACCCAGTACTTC
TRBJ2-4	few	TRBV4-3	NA	CASSLSGFNDIQYF	TGCGCCAGCAGCCTGTCGGGTTTCAATGACATTCAGTACTTC
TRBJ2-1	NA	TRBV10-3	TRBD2	CAISERATSGRSNEQFF	TGTGCCATCAGTGAACGGGCGACTAGCGGGAGAAGCAATGAGCAGTTCTTC
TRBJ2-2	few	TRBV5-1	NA	CASSYNRNPGELFF	TGCGCCAGCAGCTACAACAGGAACCCCGGGGAGCTGTTTTTT
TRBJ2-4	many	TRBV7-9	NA	CASSLLQGNIQYF	TGTGCCAGCAGCTTATTGCAGGGAAACATTCAGTACTTC
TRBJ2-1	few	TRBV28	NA	CASNRYGAIYNEQFF	TGTGCCAGCAACCGCTATGGGGCTATCTACAATGAGCAGTTCTTC
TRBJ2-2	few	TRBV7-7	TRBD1	CASSPQGGTGELFF	TGTGCTAGCAGCCCACAGGGGGGTACCGGGGAGCTGTTTTTT
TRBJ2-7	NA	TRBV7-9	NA	CASSLDATGRGGYEQYF	TGTGCCAGCAGCTTAGATGCAACGGGTAGGGGTGGGTACGAGCAGTACTTC
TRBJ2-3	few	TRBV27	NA	CASSFAGTTDTQYF	TGTGCCAGCAGTTTTGCGGGGACCACAGATACGCAGTATTTT
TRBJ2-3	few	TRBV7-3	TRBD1	CASRGRWGPGNRDRPSTDTQYF	TGTGCCAGCAGGGGCCGTTGGGGGCCAGGTAACCGGGACAGGCCATCCACAGATACGCAGTATTTT
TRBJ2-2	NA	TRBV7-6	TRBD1	CASSLMTGNMNTGELFF	TGTGCCAGCAGCCTCATGACAGGGAATATGAACACCGGGGAGCTGTTTTTT
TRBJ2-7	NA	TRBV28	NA	CASSFHTYEQYF	TGTGCCAGCAGTTTCCACACCTACGAGCAGTACTTC
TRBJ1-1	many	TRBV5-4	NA	CASSYRDMNTEAFF	TGTGCCAGCAGCTACAGGGACATGAACACTGAAGCTTTCTTT
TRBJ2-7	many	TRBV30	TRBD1	CAWSRGQGTEQYF	TGTGCCTGGAGTAGGGGACAGGGAACCGAGCAGTACTTC
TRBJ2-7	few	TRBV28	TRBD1	CASGSNPGQGNYEQYF	TGTGCCAGCGGGTCAAACCCTGGACAGGGGAATTACGAGCAGTACTTC